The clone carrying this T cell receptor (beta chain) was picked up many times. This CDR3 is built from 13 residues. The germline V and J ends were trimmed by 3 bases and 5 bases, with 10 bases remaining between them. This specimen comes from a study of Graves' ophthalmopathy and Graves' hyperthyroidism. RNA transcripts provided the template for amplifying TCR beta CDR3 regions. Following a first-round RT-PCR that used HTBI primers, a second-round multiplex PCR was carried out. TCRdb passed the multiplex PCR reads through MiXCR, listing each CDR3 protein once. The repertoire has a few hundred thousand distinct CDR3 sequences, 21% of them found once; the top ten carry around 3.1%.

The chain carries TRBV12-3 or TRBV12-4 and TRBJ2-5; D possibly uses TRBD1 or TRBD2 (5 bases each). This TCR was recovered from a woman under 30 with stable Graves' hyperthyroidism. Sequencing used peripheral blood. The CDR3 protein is CASSLGDVETQYF. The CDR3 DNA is TGTGCCAGCAGTTTGGGGGATGTGGAGACCCAGTACTTC.